This T cell receptor beta chain stems from a study of blood T cells in healthy people across ages (dated by TCRdb to 2013 to 2016). About the study as a whole: In model experiments, roughly one uniquely barcoded TCR beta cDNA molecule per two T cells was captured by template switching. Age-related changes in TCR beta repertoire diversity were measured in the study by deep sequencing normalized with unique cDNA molecular identifiers. Donors were grouped into four age groups: young (average approximately 16 years), middle-aged (roughly 40), aged (around 60) and long-lived (about 82). Two additional independent replicas of 1 million unique cDNA reads from the same blood draw were analyzed for two donors (one aged 18 to 30 and one aged 80 or older). Paper-wide results and their limitations: As age increased, observed TCR beta diversity per million T cells dropped in a roughly linear way, and a significant reduction was already evident by age 40. Estimates of total diversity based on one million sequenced T cells were considered lower bounds and underestimates. A strong correlation was found between observed TCR beta diversity and the percentage of naive T cells measured by flow cytometry. Compared with the aged group, more naive CD4+ T cells, fewer expanded clones and increased TCR diversity were shown by the long-lived group, suggesting age selection. Bulk unsorted PBMC profiling prevented conclusive comparison of naive and antigen-experienced compartments. The CMV infection status of donors was not known, potentially confounding age-related changes in expanded clonotypes.

V and J lose 1 base and 7 bases, and a span of 13 bases separates them. From cysteine to phenylalanine, the CDR3 is 14 amino acids long. Left in the record is the CDR3 DNA by itself, 42 bases read in frame from the first base. Taken from the germline V gene, the CDR1 and CDR2 loops are LGHNA and YSLEER. A remark on this clonotype: No cognate antigen has been identified for it. No clone much larger than this one lies a single base away; base qualities are absent.

The protocol used for the library was 5' RACE. Sequencing was carried out with an Illumina HiSeq 2500. A second PCR of about 6 to 12 cycles was run with a J-beta primer mix and a sample-barcoded 5' primer. A unique molecular identifier was introduced onto each TCR beta cDNA molecule by a template-switch 5' adaptor carrying 12 random nucleotides. Each sample yielded at least 2.5 million CDR3-containing paired-end reads. The Mint cDNA synthesis kit, primed by a TRBC-specific oligonucleotide, was used to synthesize first-strand cDNA from all RNA. Following uracil-DNA glycosylase treatment, a first 18-cycle PCR with universal primers M1SS and BC2_uni_R was performed on all cDNA. The study's own analysis went as follows. Each sample was normalized by randomly selecting 1 million high-quality reads, each carrying a distinct molecular identifier. Instead of being binned into consensus sequences, reads with shared molecular identifiers were discarded. MiTCR, set to a Q25 quality threshold and the strictest error-elimination algorithm, was used for CDR3 identification, clonotype clustering and error correction. A nonparametric unseen species model with Euler transformation was used to estimate a lower bound on total TCR beta diversity. The public sequencing data were trimmed at Q25 with fastp and processed into clonotypes with MiXCR by TCRdb, which kept only in-frame beta chains. Each entry is one CDR3 protein sequence, shown with its most common DNA and genes. The V and J calls were determined by TCRdb, not by the authors. Counted in this sample were 800,000 or so distinct CDR3 sequences; just under 25% of them appeared once. Approximately 3.7% of the sample lies in the top ten.

Donors were approximately 42 systemically healthy Caucasian individuals from Russia aged 6 to 90 years. Roughly 10 milliliters of peripheral blood were collected from each donor into EDTA-treated Vacutainer tubes. Ficoll-Paque density-gradient centrifugation was used to isolate PBMCs, with at least 6 million obtained per sample. Total RNA was extracted from PBMCs with Trizol reagent, with at least 5 micrograms obtained per sample. For every donor, flow cytometry on a PBMC aliquot measured the percentage of naive CD45RAhigh/CD27high T cells. The same data also contributed to another study, on T cells of mothers and their children. That second report states: Donors were nine systemically healthy Caucasian individuals: three mothers and their six children. cDNA synthesis used all of the extracted RNA, with roughly 1.5 ug of RNA in each 15 ul reaction. In the second PCR, the M1S primer added sample barcodes and 2-4 random nucleotides. More than 8 million TCR beta CDR3 reads were obtained from each mother, and 2.5 million to 3 million reads were obtained from each child. Thymic selection similarly shapes TCR recombination output in related and unrelated pairs, with minor effect from inherited differences. Normalized repertoire overlap in related mother-child pairs was always slightly higher than in unrelated mother-child pairs, but the difference was never significant. No persistent microchimeric T cell clones were detected, at a sensitivity of roughly 99 clones per million clonotypes. In the study, deep NGS was used to compare the TCR beta repertoires of mothers and children, and features distinguishing related mother-child pairs from unrelated individuals were sought. The mean age was roughly 36 +/- 4 years for the mothers and around 10 +/- 4 years for the children. After adapter ligation was performed with NEBNext reagents, the libraries were sequenced on an Illumina HiSeq 2000 with 100+100 nt paired-end reads. Mother and child libraries were prepared a month apart and sequenced in separate runs to prevent cross-contamination. Between roughly 500,000 and 2,100,000 distinct TCR beta clonotypes were identified per donor. Naive TCR beta clonotypes were estimated from low-frequency clonotypes matched to each donor's FACS-determined naive share, without sorting.

The chain is encoded by TRBV4-3 joined to TRBJ1-1; a tentative D call is TRBD1 (5 bases match). This sequence originates from a boy aged 5-17 years in good health. Sequencing was performed on blood. The sequence in DNA is TGCGCCAGCAGCCAAGCCGCCGGGGGGAGTGAAGCTTTCTTT. Its protein product is CASSQAAGGSEAFF.